One and the same sample provided the 10 T cell receptor beta chains below, sequenced in a study of T-cell memory formation after mild COVID-19. One entry per CDR3 protein results from TCRdb running MiXCR on the 5' RACE reads. The repertoire holds 45,000 to 50,000 distinct CDR3 sequences, with 7.3% as singletons. The sequenced sample consisted of PBMCs or a T cell subset sorted from them (not recorded which). Receptors originate from a man between 18 and 29 years old who had mild COVID-19 (a few samples of this study predate the infection). Cell type and time point are not known.

This clonotype came up a few times. The CDR3 DNA sequence: TGTGCCAGCAGAGAACCACAGGGGGCCGGGGAGCTGTTTTTT. Encoded protein: CASREPQGAGELFF. V and J are TRBV6-2 or TRBV6-3 and TRBJ2-2; 8 bases agree with TRBD1. The CDR3 totals 14 residues. Germline lookup yields CDR1 MNHEY and CDR2 SVGEGT. V shed 6 bases and J 6 bases; nucleotides not matched to a gene: 6.

The chain couples TRBV19 to TRBJ1-5, with D possibly matching TRBD1 (6 bases). From germline, CDR1 is LNHDA and CDR2 SQIVND (reference sequence). Deletions cut 5 bases from V and 11 bases from J, with 16 bases between. The CDR3 totals 13 residues. The CDR3 reads CASSAKDRSTQHF. The CDR3 nucleotides read TGTGCCAGTAGTGCCAAAGACAGGAGCACCCAGCATTTT. Supplemented by reference TRBV19 and TRBJ1-5, the full variable domain reads DGGITQSPKYLFRKEGQNVTLSCEQNLNHDAMYWYRQDPGQGLRLIYYSQIVNDFQKGDIAEGYSVSREKKESFPLTVTSAQKNPTAFYLCASSAKDRSTQHFGDGTRLSIL.

In its sample, this clonotype was seen a few times. This chain links TRBV3-1 with TRBJ1-2; no firm D call. V was pared by 0 bases and J by 8 bases, with 7 bases between. CDR3 length equals 12 residues. Germline V CDR1 and CDR2: LGHDT, YNNKEL (reference sequence). CDR3 coding DNA: TGTGCCAGCAGCCAAGAAGCCCGAGGCTACACCTTC. It codes for CASSQEARGYTF.

This chain links TRBV6-1 with TRBJ2-1, with 13 positions matching TRBD2. The CDR3 contains 15 residues. CDR1 is MNHNS and CDR2 is SASEGT in the germline V gene. With 5 bases clipped from V and 9 bases from J, the junction kept 7 bases outside the gene matches. This CDR3 reads CASSSGLAGASEQFF. CDR3 nucleotide sequence: TGTGCCAGCAGTTCCGGACTAGCGGGGGCGTCTGAGCAGTTCTTC.

This sequence joins TRBV7-8 and TRBJ2-7, with D possibly TRBD2 on 6 matching bases. This CDR3 is built from 14 residues. V lost 5 bases to trimming and J lost 4 bases, with 15 bases between them. Per the germline V gene, CDR1 is SGHVS and CDR2 is FQNEAQ. CDR3 DNA: TGTGCCAGCAGCCCCGGTTGGGGAGGTTACGAGCAGTACTTC. This gives the protein CASSPGWGGYEQYF.

The V and J genes are TRBV3-1 and TRBJ2-5, with 7 nucleotides matching TRBD1. V lost 4 bases to trimming and J lost 0 bases; unmatched junction nucleotides: 8. Germline loops: CDR1 LGHDT, CDR2 YNNKEL (reference sequence). The length of the CDR3 is 16 residues. This CDR3 is CASSPQDRRYQETQYF. CDR3 DNA sequence: TGTGCCAGCAGCCCCCAGGACAGGAGGTACCAAGAGACCCAGTACTTC.

The CDR3 reads CASSRPPGHISGANVLTF. CDR3 in DNA: TGCGCCAGCAGCCGCCCGCCGGGACATATCTCTGGGGCCAACGTCCTGACTTTC. The V call is TRBV4-1, the J call TRBJ2-6; D possibly corresponds to TRBD1 (6 bases). The V gene lost 4 bases and the J gene lost 0 bases, with 16 bases spanning the gap. There are 18 residues in the CDR3. Germline CDR1 and CDR2: MGHRA and YSYEKL.

This clonotype was counted at least ten times. The chain employs TRBV29-1 and TRBJ2-1; perhaps TRBD2 as D (7 bases). Looked up from germline, CDR1 is SQVTM and CDR2 is ANQGSEA. This CDR3 is built from 14 residues. The germline V and J ends were trimmed by 8 bases and 0 bases, with 14 bases remaining between them. The CDR3 DNA reads TGCAGCTACCAAAGGGGGGGCTCCTACAATGAGCAGTTCTTC. Its translation: CSYQRGGSYNEQFF.

The chain has TRBV18 and TRBJ1-2; TRBD1 matches at 9 bases. Looked up from germline, CDR1 is KGHSH and CDR2 is LQKENI. The CDR3 runs 15 residues. Trimming removed 4 bases from V and 2 bases from J; junction bases left unmatched: 5. CDR3 loop: CASSHDRGANYGYTF. In DNA, the CDR3 is TGTGCCAGCTCACATGACAGGGGGGCCAACTATGGCTACACCTTC.

About this clonotype itself: A much larger clone differs from this one at a single base, so this may be a read error. The rearrangement links TRBV6-5 to TRBJ1-1; D is possibly TRBD1 (6 bases). From germline, CDR1 is MNHEY and CDR2 SVGAGI. The CDR3 runs 16 residues. Between the trimmed V and J ends, which lost 2 bases and 4 bases, there was a span of 17 bases. In DNA, the CDR3 is TGTGCCAGCAGTTACAAGACAGGCGGGGGTCTCACTGAAGCTTTCTTT. Residues: CASSYKTGGGLTEAFF.